This T cell receptor (beta chain) derives from a study of blood T cell repertoires in COVID-19. Looking at the study overall: The origin of the acute and convalescent COVID-19 samples was the United States, Italy and Spain.

As handled by the study authors: How many nucleated cells were present was estimated from reference gene primer amplification. Method: immunoSEQ multiplex PCR; TCRdb's copy keeps in-frame clones and lacks some. V, J and clone size derive from that table, while D and trimming were established from the DNA sequence. The data show about 98,000 clones, about 89% seen once. V lost 2 bases to trimming and J lost 3 bases; unmatched junction nucleotides: 0. Germline V gene lookup returns CDR1 MNHEY and CDR2 SMNVEV (reference sequence). This CDR3 has 13 residues. A few counts support this clone. The chain has TRBV27 and TRBJ2-7; 8 bases fit TRBD2. Material: peripheral blood. This receptor was obtained from a man aged 45 to 65 with acute or convalescent COVID-19. In nucleotides, the CDR3 is TGTGCCAGCAGTTTAGCGGGAGGCTACGAGCAGTACTTC. This sequence encodes CASSLAGGYEQYF.